This entry lists 19 T cell receptor beta chains sequenced from one sample in a study of spatial heterogeneity in lung cancer (dated by TCRdb to the late 2010s). Libraries were made using 5' RACE. Data came from a NextSeq 500. The public sequencing data were trimmed at Q25 with fastp and processed into clonotypes with MiXCR by TCRdb, which kept only in-frame beta chains. Merged by CDR3 protein, the rows form single entries marked with the most common genes and DNA. The sample table holds approximately 90,000 distinct CDR3 sequences, of which approximately 8.2% were seen once. The ten largest clones capture 6% to 7.5% of the sample. Taken with the paper, the label for time point translates to: sample taken at primary tumor resection. Without any cell sorting, TCR sequencing was performed on whole RNA extracted either from tumor and nontumor lung tissue or from cryopreserved PBMC samples. The sample here was PBMCs, taken at surgery. Every receptor here comes from a male donor with early-stage non-small cell lung cancer.

V is TRBV11-2 and J is TRBJ2-7, with D maybe TRBD1 (5 bases). Per the germline V gene, CDR1 is SGHAT and CDR2 is FQNNGV. This CDR3 comprises 16 residues. V gave up 5 bases and J gave up 10 bases, with 27 bases separating them. The CDR3 bases are TGTGCCAGCAGCCCTCTAGGACACGGCTTTTTTACGAGACAGTACTTC. This gives the protein CASSPLGHGFFTRQYF.

This clonotype occurred many times. The chain carries TRBV5-1 and TRBJ2-3; 11 bases are a match to TRBD2. V shed 0 bases, J shed 6 bases, and the junction held 6 bases outside the gene matches. The CDR3 runs 16 residues. Germline loops: CDR1 SGHRS, CDR2 YFSETQ. This CDR3 is CASSLEASGRSDTQYF. CDR3 nucleotides: TGCGCCAGCAGCTTGGAGGCTAGCGGGAGGTCCGATACGCAGTATTTT. The full variable domain, with the rest looked up from reference TRBV5-1 and TRBJ2-3, is KAGVTQTPRYLIKTRGQQVTLSCSPISGHRSVSWYQQTPGQGLQFLFEYFSETQRNKGNFPGRFSGRQFSNSRSEMNVSTLELGDSALYLCASSLEASGRSDTQYFGPGTRLTVL.

This clonotype showed up many times. The chain carries TRBV28 and TRBJ1-4, with D uncertain. This CDR3 contains 12 residues. The germline CDR1 and CDR2 sequences are MDHEN and SYDVKM. Trimming pared 5 bases from V and 4 bases from J, leaving 5 bases between. CDR3 region: CASSKGNEKLFF. The DNA for the CDR3 is TGTGCCAGCAGTAAGGGTAATGAAAAACTGTTTTTT.

This clonotype was recorded at least ten times. The CDR3 DNA reads as TGCGCCAGCAGCCCCGAACTCACAGATACGCAGTATTTT. It translates to CASSPELTDTQYF. The chain carries TRBV5-1 and TRBJ2-3; D is ambiguous. The germline V gene encodes CDR1 SGHRS and CDR2 YFSETQ. V was cut by 4 bases and J by 2 bases, with 8 bases left in between. There are 13 residues in the CDR3. Full variable domain (remainder filled in from reference TRBV5-1 and TRBJ2-3): KAGVTQTPRYLIKTRGQQVTLSCSPISGHRSVSWYQQTPGQGLQFLFEYFSETQRNKGNFPGRFSGRQFSNSRSEMNVSTLELGDSALYLCASSPELTDTQYFGPGTRLTVL.

This chain joins TRBV10-3 and TRBJ2-2; 10 bases map to TRBD1. The germline CDR1 and CDR2 sequences are ENHRY and SYGVKD. The CDR3 consists of 14 residues. The ends lost 10 bases at V and 6 bases at J; junction bases unmatched: 8. The CDR3 DNA sequence: TGTGCCACATGCGGGACAGGGGTTTCCGGGGAGCTGTTTTTT. Its protein product is CATCGTGVSGELFF.

This clonotype has a handful of counts. The V and J genes are TRBV2 and TRBJ2-3, with D uncertain. The V gene lost 6 bases and the J gene lost 3 bases, with 10 bases spanning the gap. CDR3 length: 13 amino acids. Germline V gene data show CDR1 as SNHLY and CDR2 as FYNNEI. This chain's CDR3 is CASSRIVTDTQYF. The CDR3 DNA follows: TGTGCCAGCAGCCGTATCGTGACAGATACGCAGTATTTT.

V gene TRBV20-1 combines with J gene TRBJ1-5; TRBD1 is a possible D gene (6 bases). Trimming removed 4 bases at V and 2 bases at J, with 15 bases between. The germline V gene has CDR1 DFQATT and CDR2 SNEGSKA (reference sequence). CDR3 length: 15 residues. The CDR3 region has the DNA TGCAGTGCTATCAAGGGGGGGAGAGGCAATCAGCCCCAGCATTTT. It encodes CSAIKGGRGNQPQHF.

This clonotype was counted only a few times. The chain carries TRBV20-1 and TRBJ2-1; tentatively, D is TRBD1 (6 bases). Germline assignment: CDR1 DFQATT and CDR2 SNEGSKA (reference sequence). CDR3 length: 14 amino acids. Deletions cut 3 bases from V and 4 bases from J, with 13 bases between. CDR3 in amino acids: CSASRAGVYNEQFF. The CDR3 nucleotides are TGCAGTGCTAGTAGGGCAGGGGTTTACAATGAGCAGTTCTTC.

This clonotype came up a few times. V is TRBV10-3 and J is TRBJ1-5; 9 nucleotides line up with TRBD1. V lost 1 base and J lost 3; bases outside the gene matches: 4. There are 16 residues in the CDR3. Germline CDR1 reads ENHRY; CDR2 reads SYGVKD. The CDR3 nucleotides are TGTGCCATCAGTGAGTGGGGACAGGGTACCAATCAGCCCCAGCATTTT. Encoded protein: CAISEWGQGTNQPQHF.

J is TRBJ2-3 and V is TRBV7-3; no clear D gene. V was trimmed by 0 bases and J by 5 bases, leaving 6 bases between them. CDR1 is SGHTA, CDR2 FQGTGA, per germline. This CDR3 comprises 13 residues. In nucleotides, the CDR3 is TGTGCCAGCAGCTTAACGACGGGAGATACGCAGTATTTT. Protein: CASSLTTGDTQYF.

This rearrangement joins TRBV24-1 to TRBJ2-1; 9 bases are shared with TRBD2. Germline CDR1 KGHDR, CDR2 SFDVKD. Trimming removed 3 bases from V and 2 bases from J; junction bases left unmatched: 7. The CDR3 extends over 17 amino acids. CDR3 sequence reads: CATSDTALAGTYNEQFF. CDR3 in DNA: TGTGCCACCAGTGATACGGCACTAGCGGGTACCTACAATGAGCAGTTCTTC.

The sample holds a few counts of this clonotype. The chain employs TRBV20-1 and TRBJ1-3; D is ambiguous. The CDR3 has 14 amino acids. Germline V gene data show CDR1 as DFQATT and CDR2 as SNEGSKA (reference sequence). Deletions cut 6 bases from V and 0 bases from J, with 12 bases between. The CDR3 DNA is TGCAGTGCCTCGACCTGGGGCTCTGGAAACACCATATATTTT. Its translation: CSASTWGSGNTIYF.

This clonotype was counted many times. V usage is TRBV3-1 and J usage is TRBJ2-1; D possibly corresponds to TRBD2 (6 bases). The CDR3 totals 16 residues. From germline, CDR1 is LGHDT and CDR2 YNNKEL (reference sequence). Trimming shortened V by 3 bases and J by 0 bases, and 12 bases separated the two germline ends. The CDR3 nucleotides read TGTGCCAGCAGCCACTACCGGGGGAGCTCCTACAATGAGCAGTTCTTC. Amino acids: CASSHYRGSSYNEQFF.

Ten or more counts support this clonotype. The chain links TRBV5-4 to TRBJ2-7, with TRBD1 as a possible D gene (6 bases). CDR1 is SGHNT, CDR2 YYREEE, per germline (reference sequence). The CDR3 totals 16 residues. With 0 bases removed from V and 0 bases from J, the gap between germline ends came to 13 bases. The CDR3 sequence is CASSLEWTRGSYEQYF. CDR3 nucleotides: TGTGCCAGCAGCTTGGAGTGGACCAGGGGCTCCTACGAGCAGTACTTC.

This clonotype was seen ten or more times. The chain joins TRBV5-1 to TRBJ1-1; D remains ambiguous. Between the trimmed V and J ends, which lost 0 bases and 1 base, there was a span of 4 bases. The V gene's germline CDR1 is SGHRS and CDR2 YFSETQ. This CDR3 is 13 amino acids long. In DNA form, the CDR3 reads TGCGCCAGCAGCTTGGAGTCGAACACTGAAGCTTTCTTT. Protein sequence: CASSLESNTEAFF.

The table lists this clonotype with a few counts. The chain is built from TRBV20-1 and TRBJ1-5; D not certain. The CDR3 is 12 amino acids. Germline-derived CDR1 and CDR2 are DFQATT and SNEGSKA (reference sequence). With 1 base removed from V and 8 bases from J, the gap between germline ends came to 9 bases. CDR3 coding DNA: TGCAGTGCTAGAGTGTACGCGGAGCCCCAGCATTTT. It translates to CSARVYAEPQHF.

This clonotype was seen a handful of times. This sequence joins TRBV9 and TRBJ2-5; D is undetermined. Germline V gene sequence: CDR1 SGDLS, CDR2 YYNGEE. The CDR3 loop spans 16 amino acids. V was pared by 0 bases and J by 0 bases, with 12 bases between. CDR3 DNA sequence: TGTGCCAGCAGCGTAGGGGCAGCAACGTACCAAGAGACCCAGTACTTC. Translation gives CASSVGAATYQETQYF.

In its sample, this clonotype was seen many times. The rearrangement joins TRBV29-1 to TRBJ2-1; D gene ambiguous. V was trimmed by 1 base and J by 0 bases, leaving 10 bases between them. CDR1 is SQVTM, CDR2 ANQGSEA, per germline. CDR3 size: 15 residues. The CDR3 protein is CSVEVAESSYNEQFF. The CDR3 DNA sequence: TGCAGCGTTGAAGTGGCCGAGAGCTCCTACAATGAGCAGTTCTTC.

This clonotype has just a few counts. This chain connects TRBV28 to TRBJ1-1; D might be TRBD1 (6 bases). Per germline, CDR1 MDHEN and CDR2 SYDVKM. This CDR3 spans 16 amino acids. The V gene lost 1 base and the J gene lost 5 bases, with 17 bases spanning the gap. CDR3 sequence (DNA): TGTGCCAGCAGTTTATCTACCCCGGGGGCAAGGACTGAAGCTTTCTTT. It translates to CASSLSTPGARTEAFF.